This T cell receptor beta chain was identified in a study of blood T cell repertoires in COVID-19. Study at large: The study drew acute and convalescent COVID-19 samples from the United States, Italy and Spain.

Those enrolled in Seattle joined during active infection and were followed longitudinally afterward. Authors' analysis steps: For nucleated cells, counts were estimated from reference gene primer amplification. Here immunoSEQ multiplex PCR was the method, and the copy in TCRdb shows in-frame clones only, minus some. Clone size and V and J calls were adopted from that table, with D and trimming inferred from the DNA. The sample lists a few hundred thousand clones; around 88% were seen once. This CDR3 has 14 residues. CDR1 and CDR2 from the germline V gene are LNHDA and SQIVND (reference sequence). Trimming shortened V by 4 bases and J by 7 bases, and 16 bases separated the two germline ends.

Sequences were obtained from peripheral blood. This chain connects TRBV19 to TRBJ1-1; D is uncertain. The TCR originated in a woman aged 25 to 39 with COVID-19, enrolled during active disease. CDR3 coding DNA: TGTGCCAGTAGTACTCTACCGGGTCTTGGTGAAGCTTTCTTT. Protein: CASSTLPGLGEAFF.